These 10 T cell receptor beta chains were sequenced from one sample in a study of blood T cells in healthy people across ages. A second PCR of about 6 to 11 cycles used a sample-barcoded 5' primer and a J-beta primer mix. TCRdb re-derived calls from the 5' RACE reads in MiXCR, one entry per CDR3 protein. The data hold just over 800,000 distinct CDR3 sequences, with about 62% observed a single time. The sequenced sample was blood. These receptors came from a man aged 25 to 45 in good health.

This chain joins TRBV2 and TRBJ2-5; 12 bases map to TRBD2. The CDR3 consists of 15 residues. The V gene end was trimmed by 5 bases and the J gene end by 5 bases; junction bases not matched to a gene: 6. Looked up from germline, CDR1 is SNHLY and CDR2 is FYNNEI. The CDR3 nucleotides are TGTGCCAGCAGTCGACTAGCGGGGGCCCCGGAGACCCAGTACTTC. The encoded protein is CASSRLAGAPETQYF.

This chain uses TRBV27 with TRBJ2-1; 11 nucleotides align to TRBD2. Germline CDR1 is MNHEY and CDR2 is SMNVEV (reference sequence). The CDR3 spans 17 residues. Trimming cost V 6 bases and J 12 bases; bases outside gene matches: 19. CDR3 nucleotide sequence: TGTGCCAGCAGAAAGGATAGCGGGGGGGGCAGGAGCAGGAGGCAGTTCTTC. Protein sequence: CASRKDSGGGRSRRQFF.

The gene calls are TRBV4-3 and TRBJ2-1; TRBD2 is a possible D gene (6 bases). CDR3 length equals 16 residues. Trimming shortened V by 0 bases and J by 9 bases, and 18 bases separated the two germline ends. Germline V gene sequence: CDR1 LGHNA, CDR2 YSLEER. CDR3 region: CASSQEGGLYSSEQFF. The CDR3 DNA reads TGCGCCAGCAGCCAAGAGGGAGGACTCTACAGCAGTGAGCAGTTCTTC.

V usage is TRBV6-5 and J usage is TRBJ1-5; D gene ambiguous. The CDR3 contains 15 residues. The V and J ends lost 2 bases and 0 bases respectively, with 8 bases between them. Germline-derived CDR1 and CDR2 are MNHEY and SVGAGI. The CDR3 sequence: CASSYNSDSNQPQHF. In DNA, the CDR3 is TGTGCCAGCAGTTACAATTCCGATAGCAATCAGCCCCAGCATTTT.

This clonotype came up a few times. V gene TRBV7-2 combines with J gene TRBJ2-7, with 10 bases identical to TRBD2. The length of the CDR3 is 16 residues. The junction had 13 bases not matched to a gene; V was cut back by 7 bases and J by 4 bases. Germline V CDR1 and CDR2: SGHTA, FQGNSA. CDR3 sequence reads: CASNKHRSGGRYEQYF. CDR3 bases: TGTGCCAGCAACAAACACCGTAGCGGGGGGCGGTACGAGCAGTACTTC.

The V and J genes are TRBV6-6 and TRBJ2-5, with 11 bases that match TRBD2. The V and J ends lost 4 bases and 7 bases, in that order; junction bases with no gene match: 8. The CDR3 spans 15 residues. Germline V gene sequence: CDR1 MNHNY, CDR2 SVGAGI (reference sequence). The CDR3 protein is CASSLLAGESGTQYF. The CDR3 DNA sequence: TGTGCCAGCAGTTTACTAGCGGGGGAATCCGGGACCCAGTACTTC.

This clonotype occurred once. V usage is TRBV4-1 and J usage is TRBJ2-2; no definite D call. V shed 0 bases and J shed 4 bases, with 9 bases lying between them. Germline CDR1 reads MGHRA; CDR2 reads YSYEKL. The CDR3 extends over 15 amino acids. The CDR3, as DNA: TGCGCCAGCAGCCAAGAGGGGATGGGCACCGGGGAGCTGTTTTTT. It specifies CASSQEGMGTGELFF.

The chain combines TRBV20-1 with TRBJ2-5; D remains ambiguous. Trimming took off 3 bases at V and 4 bases at J, with 6 bases between the two ends. The CDR3 covers 11 residues. Germline V gives CDR1 DFQATT, CDR2 SNEGSKA (reference sequence). The DNA of the CDR3 is TGCAGTGCTAGCGATCGAGAGACCCAGTACTTC. This sequence encodes CSASDRETQYF.

The V gene is TRBV9, the J gene TRBJ2-3; D is unclear. Germline V gives CDR1 SGDLS, CDR2 YYNGEE. This CDR3 contains 16 residues. V lost 0 bases and J 2 bases, leaving 13 bases between the germline ends. The CDR3 spells CASSVGVQLSTDTQYF. CDR3 in DNA: TGTGCCAGCAGCGTAGGGGTTCAACTCTCCACAGATACGCAGTATTTT.

V is TRBV9 and J is TRBJ2-1; D is possibly TRBD1 or TRBD2 (5 bases each). The CDR3 contains 15 residues. V was trimmed by 1 base and J by 6 bases, leaving 14 bases between them. Germline V CDR1 and CDR2: SGDLS, YYNGEE. CDR3 protein: CASSVSVGDRNEQFF. The CDR3 coding sequence is TGTGCCAGCAGCGTATCCGTAGGGGACCGCAATGAGCAGTTCTTC.